Listed here are 20 T cell receptor beta chains from one sample, sequenced in a study of cytomegalovirus exposure and HLA in healthy donors. Researchers ran the PCR with 60 Vbeta and 13 Jbeta primers. Sequencing used immunoSEQ multiplex PCR; TCRdb keeps in-frame clones, though not all of them. The listing contains under 85,000 clones. Sequencing used PBMCs. The source is a boy younger than 18 in good health and CMV-seronegative.

The V gene is TRBV6-1, the J gene TRBJ1-5; D uncertain. CDR1 and CDR2 from the germline V gene are MNHNS and SASEGT. V was cut by 0 bases and J by 7 bases, with 13 bases left in between. The CDR3 sequence is 15 residues long. CDR3 in amino acids: CASSEAGVAAQPQHF. The CDR3 DNA reads TGTGCCAGCAGTGAAGCCGGGGTGGCGGCCCAGCCCCAGCATTTT.

The rearrangement joins TRBV7-8 to TRBJ1-5; D may be TRBD1 (6 bases). The V gene lost 0 bases and the J gene lost 2 bases, with 8 bases spanning the gap. This CDR3 is built from 15 residues. Looked up from germline, CDR1 is SGHVS and CDR2 is FQNEAQ. In nucleotides, the CDR3 is TGTGCCAGCAGCTTAGCAGGGGGAGGCAATCAGCCCCAGCATTTT. This encodes CASSLAGGGNQPQHF.

The CDR3: CASSSPGRGHEQYF. In DNA, the CDR3 is TGTGCCAGCAGCTCCCCCGGGAGGGGCCACGAGCAGTACTTC. The J gene is TRBJ2-7, the V gene TRBV7-2; 8 bases are shared with TRBD2. After removal of 4 bases from V and 5 bases from J, the junction contained 7 bases not matched to a gene. This CDR3 is built from 14 residues. Looked up from germline, CDR1 is SGHTA and CDR2 is FQGNSA. Full variable domain (rest looked up from reference TRBV7-2 and TRBJ2-7): GAGVSQSPSNKVTEKGKDVELRCDPISGHTALYWYRQSLGQGLEFLIYFQGNSAPDKSGLPSDRFSAERTGGSVSTLTIQRTQQEDSAVYLCASSSPGRGHEQYFGPGTRLTVT.

This sequence joins TRBV5-6 and TRBJ2-1; 8 nucleotides line up with TRBD2. The germline V gene has CDR1 SGHDT and CDR2 YYEEEE. Germline trimming cut 2 bases from V and 7 bases from J; bases unmatched to any gene: 8. The CDR3 totals 15 residues. The CDR3 sequence is CASSFPTSGWNEQFF. CDR3 DNA: TGTGCCAGCAGCTTTCCCACTAGCGGTTGGAATGAGCAGTTCTTC. The whole variable domain, filled in from reference TRBV5-6 and TRBJ2-1, reads DAGVTQSPTHLIKTRGQQVTLRCSPKSGHDTVSWYQQALGQGPQFIFQYYEEEERQRGNFPDRFSGHQFPNYSSELNVNALLLGDSALYLCASSFPTSGWNEQFFGPGTRLTVL.

V usage is TRBV7-7 and J usage is TRBJ2-3, with D perhaps matching TRBD1 (6 bases). Germline values: CDR1 SSHAT, CDR2 FNYEAQ (reference sequence). V was trimmed by 5 bases and J by 2 bases, leaving 11 bases between them. The CDR3 loop spans 14 amino acids. CDR3 sequence reads: CASSQGQITDTQYF. The CDR3 DNA follows: TGTGCCAGCAGCCAAGGACAGATCACAGATACGCAGTATTTT.

CDR3 in amino acids: CASRAGTGGREQYF. The CDR3 bases are TGCGCCAGCAGGGCCGGGACCGGGGGTAGGGAGCAGTACTTC. The chain has TRBV10-1 and TRBJ2-7, with D possibly being TRBD2 (6 bases). This CDR3 contains 14 residues. Germline-derived CDR1 and CDR2 are WNHNN and SYGVQD (reference sequence). With 6 bases removed from V and 7 bases from J, the gap between germline ends came to 19 bases.

V is TRBV5-1 and J is TRBJ2-3, with a possible D match to TRBD2 (6 bases). Germline V CDR1 and CDR2: SGHRS, YFSETQ. CDR3 length: 14 residues. V was trimmed by 4 bases and J by 4 bases, leaving 13 bases between them. The CDR3 spells CASSRLGGADTQYF. CDR3 DNA sequence: TGCGCCAGCAGCCGACTAGGAGGGGCAGATACGCAGTATTTT.

V gene TRBV18 combines with J gene TRBJ2-1; TRBD2 agrees at 7 bases. Germline values: CDR1 KGHSH, CDR2 LQKENI. The J segment lost 7 bases and the V segment lost 2 bases, leaving 14 bases of the junction unmatched. The CDR3 contains 17 residues. The CDR3 reads CASSPAAAAGVGNEQFF. CDR3 bases: TGTGCCAGCTCACCAGCAGCCGCGGCGGGAGTAGGGAATGAGCAGTTCTTC. The full variable domain, completed using reference TRBV18 and TRBJ2-1, is NAGVMQNPRHLVRRRGQEARLRCSPMKGHSHVYWYRQLPEEGLKFMVYLQKENIIDESGMPKERFSAEFPKEGPSILRIQQVVRGDSAAYFCASSPAAAAGVGNEQFFGPGTRLTVL.

V usage is TRBV21-1 and J usage is TRBJ2-5; the table's D call of TRBD2 was not tested on the DNA. The J call is doubtful: the DNA matches TRBJ2-7 better. TRBV21-1 is termed a pseudogene. This CDR3 is 21 amino acids long. The CDR3 is CASSNFSGGRAISFVSYEQYF. The CDR3 DNA follows: TGTGCCAGCAGCAATTTTTCCGGGGGTCGGGCTATTTCCTTCGTTTCCTACGAGCAGTACTTC.

The J gene is TRBJ1-1, the V gene TRBV7-9; possible D gene TRBD1, 6 bases. The CDR3 loop spans 14 amino acids. The germline V gene encodes CDR1 SEHNR and CDR2 FQNEAQ (reference sequence). With 4 bases removed from V and 1 base from J, the gap between germline ends came to 10 bases. CDR3 sequence reads: CASSSQGSNTEAFF. In DNA form, the CDR3 reads TGTGCCAGCAGCTCACAGGGCTCGAACACTGAAGCTTTCTTT.

The J gene is TRBJ1-2, the V gene TRBV19; D uncertain. The CDR3 has 14 amino acids. CDR1 and CDR2 (germline): LNHDA, SQIVND (reference sequence). V gave up 7 bases and J gave up 5 bases, with 17 bases separating them. CDR3 coding DNA: TGTGCCAGTACCCCCTCGGCAGCCGGGTATGGCTACACCTTC. Protein product: CASTPSAAGYGYTF.

This rearrangement joins TRBV6-1 to TRBJ2-3, with D tentatively TRBD1 (6 bases). Germline CDR1 reads MNHNS; CDR2 reads SASEGT. The CDR3 totals 16 residues. Trimming stripped 4 bases from V and 5 bases from J, with 19 bases between. For the CDR3, the DNA is TGTGCCAGCAGTGTCTATGGGGGCCAGGTAGGAGATACGCAGTATTTT. This gives the protein CASSVYGGQVGDTQYF.

The chain recombines TRBV6-1 with TRBJ1-5; D not certain. Germline-derived CDR1 and CDR2 are MNHNS and SASEGT. The CDR3 runs to 16 residues. V dropped 1 base and J dropped 11 bases, with 21 bases sitting between them. For the CDR3, the DNA is TGTGCCAGCAGTGAAGAATGGCGCAGGTCTCAAGCCGCCCAGCATTTT. Translating it yields CASSEEWRRSQAAQHF.

The chain combines TRBV4-2 with TRBJ2-1; 8 bases line up with TRBD2. CDR1 and CDR2 (germline): LGHNA, YNFKEQ. The length of the CDR3 is 17 residues. The ends lost 2 bases at V and 0 bases at J; junction bases unmatched: 6. The CDR3 DNA reads TGTGCCAGCAGCCAATTGGGACTAGGAGACTCCTACAATGAGCAGTTCTTC. This codes for CASSQLGLGDSYNEQFF.

The chain couples TRBV19 to TRBJ1-2; 7 bases fit TRBD1. This CDR3 is built from 14 residues. After removal of 5 bases from V and 5 bases from J, the junction contained 8 bases not matched to a gene. Per the germline V gene, CDR1 is LNHDA and CDR2 is SQIVND (reference sequence). The CDR3 loop reads CASSLQGREYGYTF. In DNA form, the CDR3 reads TGTGCCAGTAGTTTACAGGGGCGCGAATATGGCTACACCTTC.

The chain links TRBV4-1 to TRBJ1-1; tentative D call: TRBD1 (6 bases). The CDR3 totals 19 residues. Trimming took off 3 bases at V and 3 bases at J, with 26 bases between the two ends. Germline lookup yields CDR1 MGHRA and CDR2 YSYEKL. This CDR3 is CASSHQEGGTLGSYTEAFF. The CDR3 bases are TGCGCCAGCAGCCATCAAGAGGGGGGGACCCTAGGAAGTTACACTGAAGCTTTCTTT.

The J gene is TRBJ1-1, the V gene TRBV9; D might be TRBD1 (5 bases). The germline V and J ends were trimmed by 4 bases and 2 bases, with 12 bases remaining between them. The CDR3 extends over 14 amino acids. CDR1 is SGDLS and CDR2 is YYNGEE in the germline V gene. This CDR3 reads CASSPSDSNTEAFF. CDR3 coding DNA: TGTGCCAGCAGCCCCTCAGACAGTAACACTGAAGCTTTCTTT.

The chain is built from TRBV2 and TRBJ2-5, with 10 bases identical to TRBD1. With the DNA end fitting TRBJ2-7 better, the J assignment may be wrong. The germline V gene encodes CDR1 SNHLY and CDR2 FYNNEI. The CDR3 contains 17 residues. CDR3: CASSANLDRGLSYEQYF. In DNA, the CDR3 is TGTGCCAGCAGTGCCAACCTTGACAGGGGGCTATCCTACGAGCAGTACTTC.

This chain joins TRBV5-1 and TRBJ2-7; unclear D gene. CDR1 is SGHRS and CDR2 is YFSETQ in the germline V gene. The CDR3 consists of 13 residues. Trimming pared 0 bases from V and 2 bases from J, leaving 6 bases between. The CDR3 protein is CASSLDIPYEQYF. Written as DNA, the CDR3 is TGCGCCAGCAGCTTGGACATACCCTACGAGCAGTACTTC.

The chain has TRBV27 and TRBJ2-3; tentative D call: TRBD2 (6 bases). There are 16 residues in the CDR3. Germline V gives CDR1 MNHEY, CDR2 SMNVEV (reference sequence). V gave up 1 base and J gave up 0 bases, with 11 bases separating them. As DNA, the CDR3 is TGTGCCAGCAGTTTATTTCCGGGGACTAGCACAGATACGCAGTATTTT. This encodes CASSLFPGTSTDTQYF.